Shown below are 14 T cell receptor beta chains from a single sample sequenced in a study of blood T cell repertoires in COVID-19. Measured with immunoSEQ multiplex PCR; TCRdb has only the in-frame clones, and not every one. Of roughly 130,000 clones listed, over 75% were seen once; the top ten hold 16%. Sequenced sample: peripheral blood. These receptors all stem from a man in his 60s with active or convalescent COVID-19.

A single count supports this clone. The J gene is TRBJ2-5, the V gene TRBV7-9, with TRBD2 identical over 8 bases. The CDR3 has 15 residues. The J segment lost 1 base and the V segment lost 1 base, leaving 2 bases of the junction unmatched. Germline-derived CDR1 and CDR2 are SEHNR and FQNEAQ (reference sequence). DNA for the CDR3: TGTGCCAGCAGCTTAGAAGCGGGAGTCCAAGAGACCCAGTACTTC. It translates to CASSLEAGVQETQYF.

Concerning this clone itself: The identical CDR3 is also encoded by other nucleotide sequences in the sample. The chain combines TRBV24-1 with TRBJ2-5; 12 bases fit TRBD1. The CDR3 is made up of 16 amino acids. Germline CDR1 and CDR2: KGHDR and SFDVKD. Trimming took 4 bases from V and 5 from J; bases not matched to a gene: 7. The CDR3 reads CATSDPGTGGGETQYF. For the CDR3, the DNA is TGTGCCACCAGTGACCCCGGGACAGGGGGCGGGGAGACCCAGTACTTC.

The genes are TRBV28 and TRBJ1-5, with a weak D call TRBD1 (5 bases). This CDR3 is built from 14 residues. CDR1 is MDHEN, CDR2 SYDVKM, per germline. With 5 bases removed from V and 9 bases from J, the gap between germline ends came to 17 bases. This CDR3 reads CASSGYRWEGPQHF. CDR3 nucleotide sequence: TGTGCCAGCAGTGGTTACAGGTGGGAAGGGCCCCAGCATTTT.

The chain is built from TRBV5-6 and TRBJ2-7; TRBD1 agrees at 7 bases. This CDR3 region has 14 residues. CDR1 SGHDT and CDR2 YYEEEE come from the germline V gene. Trimming removed 6 bases from V and 3 bases from J; junction bases left unmatched: 9. CDR3 sequence reads: CASTRDRLLYEQYF. CDR3 nucleotides: TGTGCCAGCACCAGGGACAGACTCCTCTACGAGCAGTACTTC.

In DNA form, the CDR3 reads TGTGCCAGCAGACAATCCACAGGGACTGAAGCTTTCTTT. Translation: CASRQSTGTEAFF. The chain has TRBV6-5 and TRBJ1-1; D perhaps matches TRBD1 (6 bases). Trimming took 6 bases from V and 5 from J, leaving 13 bases between them. This CDR3 has 13 amino acids. Germline V gives CDR1 MNHEY, CDR2 SVGAGI.

The J gene is TRBJ2-1, the V gene TRBV11-2, with 11 positions matching TRBD2. The ends lost 4 bases at V and 7 bases at J; junction bases unmatched: 6. Per germline, CDR1 SGHAT and CDR2 FQNNGV. The CDR3 runs 15 residues. The CDR3 DNA reads TGTGCCAGCAGCTCGTACTTAGCGGGAGGGAATGAGCAGTTCTTC. It yields the protein CASSSYLAGGNEQFF. The complete variable domain, with remaining parts taken from reference TRBV11-2 and TRBJ2-1, reads EAGVAQSPRYKIIEKRQSVAFWCNPISGHATLYWYQQILGQGPKLLIQFQNNGVVDDSQLPKDRFSAERLKGVDSTLKIQPAKLEDSAVYLCASSSYLAGGNEQFFGPGTRLTVL.

This clone has more than one count but fewer than ten. The rearrangement joins TRBV20-1 to TRBJ2-7; 7 bases match TRBD2. Losses at the gene ends were 3 bases for V and 6 bases for J; bases not matched to a gene: 8. This CDR3 contains 13 residues. The germline V gene encodes CDR1 DFQATT and CDR2 SNEGSKA (reference sequence). The CDR3 loop is CSASAGVTGEQYF. CDR3 bases: TGCAGTGCTAGTGCGGGAGTGACGGGCGAGCAGTACTTC.

This clone has just a few counts. V is TRBV7-8 and J is TRBJ2-2; weak D call: TRBD1 (5 bases). CDR3 length: 13 amino acids. Trimming cost V 5 bases and J 2 bases, with 6 bases left between them. Germline CDR1 and CDR2: SGHVS and FQNEAQ. CDR3 protein: CASSGANTGELFF. In DNA, the CDR3 is TGTGCCAGCAGCGGGGCTAACACCGGGGAGCTGTTTTTT.

This chain joins TRBV20-1 and TRBJ2-1, with D possibly TRBD2 on 6 matching bases. CDR1 and CDR2 from the germline V gene are DFQATT and SNEGSKA (reference sequence). Trimming took off 3 bases at V and 12 bases at J, with 18 bases between the two ends. The CDR3 runs 13 residues. The CDR3 DNA reads as TGCAGTGCTAGTCAGAGACTAGTCGCTACGCAGTTCTTC. Its protein product is CSASQRLVATQFF.

The chain has TRBV6-1 and TRBJ2-7, with a tentative D call TRBD2 (6 bases). The CDR3 runs to 17 residues. Between the trimmed V and J ends, which lost 4 bases and 0 bases, there was a span of 19 bases. Per germline, CDR1 MNHNS and CDR2 SASEGT. As DNA, the CDR3 is TGTGCCAGCAGTGTGTCGGTTAACGGGGGAGCCTCCTACGAGCAGTACTTC. Translation: CASSVSVNGGASYEQYF.

The chain combines TRBV6-6 with TRBJ2-3, with a possible D match to TRBD2 (7 bases). With 6 bases removed from V and 5 bases from J, the gap between germline ends came to 15 bases. CDR3 size: 14 residues. Germline V CDR1 and CDR2: MNHNY, SVGAGI (reference sequence). CDR3 nucleotides: TGTGCCAGCAGAGAGGGGGGAGGGGAAGATACGCAGTATTTT. Protein: CASREGGGEDTQYF.

The chain joins TRBV6-2 or TRBV6-3 to TRBJ1-2; D perhaps matches TRBD1 (6 bases). Germline CDR1 and CDR2: MNHEY and SVGEGT. The V end lost 6 bases, the J end lost 7 bases, and 18 bases lay between the germline ends. The CDR3 has 14 residues. The CDR3 nucleotides are TGTGCCAGCAGCAACCTAAGTGGGGGCGGTGGCTACACCTTC. Its protein product is CASSNLSGGGGYTF.

The V and J genes are TRBV5-1 and TRBJ2-3; D perhaps matches TRBD1 (5 bases). The CDR3 sequence is 11 residues long. Germline lookup yields CDR1 SGHRS and CDR2 YFSETQ. V lost 3 bases and J 8 bases, leaving 7 bases between the germline ends. The CDR3, as DNA: TGCGCCAGCAGCTCTCAGGGTACGCAGTATTTT. This translates into CASSSQGTQYF.

The V and J genes are TRBV10-3 and TRBJ2-1; 7 nucleotides match TRBD2. V dropped 6 bases and J dropped 8; count of bases not matched to a gene: 7. CDR3 length equals 13 residues. Germline-derived CDR1 and CDR2 are ENHRY and SYGVKD. CDR3: CAIRREGHDEQFF. The CDR3 bases are TGTGCCATCAGGAGGGAGGGCCATGATGAGCAGTTCTTC.